The 23 T cell receptor beta chains below were found in one sample sequenced in a study of blood T cell repertoires in COVID-19. TCRdb's table, derived via immunoSEQ multiplex PCR, lists solely in-frame clones and lacks some. Among roughly 230,000 clones listed, about nine tenths were seen once. Sample: PBMCs or T cells enriched from blood (not recorded which). The origin of the receptors is a woman aged 30 to 39 with acute COVID-19.

The chain couples TRBV9 to TRBJ2-7, with a possible D match to TRBD1 (5 bases). The CDR3 is 15 residues long. Germline-derived CDR1 and CDR2 are SGDLS and YYNGEE. V was pared by 1 base and J by 2 bases, with 13 bases between. The CDR3 sequence is CASSVSSGLTYEQYF. In nucleotides, the CDR3 is TGTGCCAGCAGCGTAAGTTCAGGGCTGACCTACGAGCAGTACTTC.

The chain joins TRBV19 to TRBJ2-5; D is possibly TRBD1 (6 bases). Deletions cut 7 bases from V and 4 bases from J, with 7 bases between. This CDR3 spans 11 amino acids. The V gene's germline CDR1 is LNHDA and CDR2 SQIVND (reference sequence). CDR3 loop: CASKGGETQYF. The CDR3 DNA sequence: TGTGCCAGTAAAGGGGGAGAGACCCAGTACTTC.

The chain employs TRBV12-3 or TRBV12-4 and TRBJ1-4; D is ambiguous. The CDR3 extends over 13 amino acids. V was cut by 2 bases and J by 8 bases, with 9 bases left in between. CDR3 DNA: TGTGCCAGCAGTTTATTCCCCGGGGAAAAACTGTTTTTT. Translating it yields CASSLFPGEKLFF.

Note on this clone: This CDR3 is also generated by other DNA sequences in the sample. The chain links TRBV12-3 or TRBV12-4 to TRBJ1-1, with no clear D. The CDR3 consists of 13 residues. Trimming left V 2 bases short and J 0 bases short, with 4 bases between. The DNA for the CDR3 is TGTGCCAGCAGTTTACAGATGAACACTGAAGCTTTCTTT. As protein: CASSLQMNTEAFF.

The CDR3 bases are TGTGCCAGCAGTCCCCAGGCGCGGGGGCACACAGATACGCAGTATTTT. This translates into CASSPQARGHTDTQYF. V and J are TRBV27 and TRBJ2-3; TRBD2 might be the D (7 bases). The CDR3 has 16 residues. The germline gives CDR1 MNHEY, CDR2 SMNVEV (reference sequence). Trimming removed 5 bases from V and 2 bases from J, with 17 bases in between.

The V gene is TRBV5-1, the J gene TRBJ1-4; 8 bases align to TRBD1. This CDR3 region has 16 residues. V lost 0 bases to trimming and J lost 8 bases; unmatched junction nucleotides: 9. From germline, CDR1 is SGHRS and CDR2 YFSETQ. The CDR3 DNA follows: TGCGCCAGCAGCTTGGGAAGGAGGACAGGGAACGAAAAACTGTTTTTT. Amino acids: CASSLGRRTGNEKLFF.

CDR3 residues: CASSPLGGPMSYEQYF. In nucleotides, the CDR3 is TGCGCCAGCAGCCCGCTCGGGGGGCCAATGTCCTACGAGCAGTACTTC. The chain joins TRBV5-1 to TRBJ2-7; tentative D call: TRBD2 (7 bases). This CDR3 comprises 16 residues. Trimming left V 4 bases short and J 1 base short, with 18 bases between. CDR1 is SGHRS and CDR2 is YFSETQ in the germline V gene.

This clone was counted a single time. V and J are TRBV2 and TRBJ1-5; D call uncertain. There are 12 residues in the CDR3. Germline CDR1 reads SNHLY; CDR2 reads FYNNEI. Trimming took off 6 bases at V and 8 bases at J, with 11 bases between the two ends. The CDR3 DNA reads TGTGCCAGCAGGGACTCCGGAGAGCCCCAGCATTTT. Its protein product is CASRDSGEPQHF.

The chain has TRBV6-5 and TRBJ1-1; the D gene is possibly TRBD1 (5 bases). Trimming shortened V by 8 bases and J by 0 bases, and 13 bases separated the two germline ends. The CDR3 spans 14 residues. The V gene's germline CDR1 is MNHEY and CDR2 SVGAGI. This CDR3 is CASVPGGLNTEAFF. CDR3 DNA: TGTGCCAGCGTGCCCGGGGGACTGAACACTGAAGCTTTCTTT.

The V and J genes are TRBV27 and TRBJ2-5; a weak D match, TRBD2 (5 bases). The V end lost 4 bases, the J end lost 1 base, and 7 bases lay between the germline ends. The germline V gene encodes CDR1 MNHEY and CDR2 SMNVEV (reference sequence). The CDR3 covers 13 residues. The CDR3 sequence: CASSSGIQETQYF. The CDR3 DNA reads as TGTGCCAGCAGTTCGGGAATCCAAGAGACCCAGTACTTC.

V gene TRBV28 combines with J gene TRBJ2-5, with TRBD2 matching over 15 bases. Germline CDR1 MDHEN, CDR2 SYDVKM. The CDR3 has 16 residues. V was clipped by 6 bases and J by 5 bases; unmatched bases: 7. The CDR3 DNA is TGTGCCAGCAGCCCCGGACTAGCGGGGGGGCGGGAGACCCAGTACTTC. It translates to CASSPGLAGGRETQYF.

The rearrangement uses TRBV28 and TRBJ2-7; unclear D gene. The CDR3 length is 11 residues. CDR1 and CDR2 (germline): MDHEN, SYDVKM. Trimming removed 7 bases from V and 1 base from J, with 5 bases in between. CDR3 region: CASTHSYEQYF. The CDR3 region has the DNA TGTGCCAGCACCCATTCCTACGAGCAGTACTTC.

A single count supports this clone. V and J are TRBV5-4 and TRBJ2-1; D is perhaps TRBD2 (5 bases). Germline CDR1 SGHNT, CDR2 YYREEE (reference sequence). Trimming pared 1 base from V and 1 base from J, leaving 15 bases between. The CDR3 length is 17 residues. In DNA, the CDR3 is TGTGCCAGCAGCTTGAGTCTTAGCGCGTGGTCCTACAATGAGCAGTTCTTC. Amino acids: CASSLSLSAWSYNEQFF.

V and J are TRBV5-1 and TRBJ2-1; perhaps TRBD1 as D (5 bases). CDR1 is SGHRS and CDR2 is YFSETQ in the germline V gene. Trimming pared 2 bases from V and 1 base from J, leaving 10 bases between. This CDR3 contains 15 residues. Written as DNA, the CDR3 is TGCGCCAGCAGCTTTACAGGACCATCCTACAATGAGCAGTTCTTC. Translated: CASSFTGPSYNEQFF.

This chain joins TRBV12-3 or TRBV12-4 and TRBJ1-2, with TRBD1 as a possible D gene (5 bases). The CDR3 has 13 amino acids. V was pared by 0 bases and J by 7 bases, with 9 bases between. DNA of the CDR3: TGTGCCAGCAGTTTAGCCCACAGGAGTGGCTACACCTTC. It codes for CASSLAHRSGYTF.

The chain has TRBV10-3 and TRBJ1-4, with D perhaps matching TRBD1 (6 bases). V shed 2 bases and J shed 8 bases, with 12 bases lying between them. The V gene's germline CDR1 is ENHRY and CDR2 SYGVKD. This CDR3 is 14 amino acids long. The CDR3 bases are TGTGCCATCAGTGAGAGAGCGACAGGAGAAAAACTGTTTTTT. Its translation is CAISERATGEKLFF.

The chain uses TRBV9 and TRBJ1-1; D is uncertain. Germline loops: CDR1 SGDLS, CDR2 YYNGEE. Trimming cost V 6 bases and J 1 base, with 10 bases left between them. The CDR3 is made up of 13 amino acids. CDR3 amino acids: CASKPEKNTEAFF. The DNA for the CDR3 is TGTGCCAGCAAACCAGAAAAGAACACTGAAGCTTTCTTT. Variable domain in full (rest from reference TRBV9 and TRBJ1-1): DSGVTQTPKHLITATGQRVTLRCSPRSGDLSVYWYQQSLDQGLQFLIQYYNGEERAKGNILERFSAQQFPDLHSELNLSSLELGDSALYFCASKPEKNTEAFFGQGTRLTVV.

The count of this clone is one. The CDR3 DNA reads TGTGCCAGCAACAGGTGGAATCAGCCCCAGCATTTT. This codes for CASNRWNQPQHF. The chain recombines TRBV6-5 with TRBJ1-5, with D tentatively TRBD1 (5 bases). Germline V gene data show CDR1 as MNHEY and CDR2 as SVGAGI. This CDR3 region has 12 residues. Trimming cost V 7 bases and J 4 bases, with 8 bases left between them.

The V call is TRBV27, the J call TRBJ1-4; 10 positions agree with TRBD1. The CDR3 has 14 amino acids. Germline V lookup: CDR1 MNHEY, CDR2 SMNVEV (reference sequence). The V segment lost 5 bases and the J segment 7 bases; nucleotides outside the gene matches: 4. CDR3 sequence (DNA): TGTGCCAGCAGTCCGGACAGGGGGGGTGAAAAACTGTTTTTT. Translation: CASSPDRGGEKLFF.

V gene TRBV3-1 (or the pseudogene TRBV3-2) combines with J gene TRBJ1-1; D not certain. Germline V gives CDR1 LGHDT, CDR2 YNNKEL (reference sequence). CDR3 size: 16 residues. With 0 bases removed from V and 5 bases from J, the gap between germline ends came to 16 bases. The CDR3 region is CASSQEEPSTFTEAFF. The CDR3, as DNA: TGTGCCAGCAGCCAAGAGGAGCCCTCGACCTTTACTGAAGCTTTCTTT.

The rearrangement uses TRBV5-1 and TRBJ2-1; 8 nucleotides agree with TRBD1. From germline, CDR1 is SGHRS and CDR2 YFSETQ. The V segment lost 0 bases and the J segment 5 bases; nucleotides outside the gene matches: 7. The CDR3 extends over 16 amino acids. The CDR3 reads CASSLAPGQANNEQFF. In nucleotides, the CDR3 is TGCGCCAGCAGCTTGGCTCCGGGACAGGCTAACAATGAGCAGTTCTTC.

The gene calls are TRBV7-2 and TRBJ1-1, with a possible D match to TRBD1 (5 bases). Germline V gene sequence: CDR1 SGHTA, CDR2 FQGNSA. Trimming stripped 0 bases from V and 1 base from J, with 12 bases between. This CDR3 has 16 amino acids. The CDR3 bases are TGTGCCAGCAGCTTAGCGGGTGGGGCCGCGAACACTGAAGCTTTCTTT. It encodes CASSLAGGAANTEAFF. Complete variable domain (other parts from reference TRBV7-2 and TRBJ1-1): GAGVSQSPSNKVTEKGKDVELRCDPISGHTALYWYRQSLGQGLEFLIYFQGNSAPDKSGLPSDRFSAERTGGSVSTLTIQRTQQEDSAVYLCASSLAGGAANTEAFFGQGTRLTVV.

The chain uses TRBV5-1 and TRBJ1-5, with D possibly matching TRBD1 (6 bases). Germline CDR1 and CDR2: SGHRS and YFSETQ. Trimming took off 3 bases at V and 7 bases at J, with 11 bases between the two ends. This CDR3 spans 13 amino acids. This chain's CDR3 is CASSSIQGQPQHF. Written as DNA, the CDR3 is TGCGCCAGCAGCTCCATACAGGGACAGCCCCAGCATTTT.